This T cell receptor (beta chain) was retrieved from a study of blood T cell repertoires in COVID-19. Some clones are missing from TCRdb's copy, which holds only in-frame ones; the method was immunoSEQ multiplex PCR. Of about 400,000 clones listed, just under 90% are singletons. Participants were placed into cohorts based on the clinical history they reported. Per germline, CDR1 LGHNA and CDR2 YSLEER. The length of the CDR3 is 16 residues. V was trimmed by 0 bases and J by 8 bases, leaving 16 bases between them. This chain connects TRBV4-3 to TRBJ1-4, with D hard to call. Material: PBMCs or T cells enriched from blood (not recorded which). The sequence derives from a woman aged 50 to 65 who had recovered from COVID-19. CDR3 DNA: TGCGCCAGCAGCCAAGAAGGCGGAATTCCTGGAGAAAAACTGTTTTTT. Its protein is CASSQEGGIPGEKLFF.